These 18 T cell receptor beta chains originate from one sample sequenced in a study of shared clonotypes between healthy human individuals. Sequenced by immunoSEQ multiplex PCR; TCRdb stores in-frame clones only, minus some. Of 450,000 to 500,000 clones in the sample, about 84% were seen once. Sequenced input: PBMCs. The origin of the receptors is a woman in her thirties or forties in good health. Some clones in this sample may be carry-over from other donors' samples.

Here the CDR3 DNA reads TGTGCCAGCAGTACACGGGACAGATTCACCCATGAGCAGTTCTTC. It codes for CASSTRDRFTHEQFF. The chain combines TRBV27 with TRBJ2-1; 7 bases align to TRBD1. Germline V gives CDR1 MNHEY, CDR2 SMNVEV (reference sequence). With V trimmed by 5 bases and J by 8 bases, 12 bases remained unmatched. This CDR3 has 15 amino acids.

As regards this clone: A far bigger clonotype differs at one base, so this is likely a read error. Other nucleotide sequences in the sample specify the same CDR3. This chain joins TRBV19 and TRBJ2-2; possible D gene TRBD2, 6 bases. This CDR3 has 15 amino acids. CDR1 is LNHDA, CDR2 SQIVND, per germline (reference sequence). DNA for the CDR3: TGTGCCAGTAGTATCCCGGGAGCGAACACCGGTGAGCTGTTTTTT. Amino acids: CASSIPGANTGELFF. Complete variable domain (other parts from reference TRBV19 and TRBJ2-2): DGGITQSPKYLFRKEGQNVTLSCEQNLNHDAMYWYRQDPGQGLRLIYYSQIVNDFQKGDIAEGYSVSREKKESFPLTVTSAQKNPTAFYLCASSIPGANTGELFFGEGSRLTVL.

Remarks on this clone: This likely came from a read error, as a far larger clone is one base away. This sequence joins TRBV2 and TRBJ2-3, with 7 nucleotides matching TRBD2. Germline values: CDR1 SNHLY, CDR2 FYNNEI. V lost 3 bases and J lost 14; bases outside the gene matches: 14. CDR3 length: 14 amino acids. DNA for the CDR3: TGTGCCAGCAGTGACCTACTAGCGATAGGGTCGCGGTATTTT. Residues: CASSDLLAIGSRYF.

Concerning this clone: One base separates it from a far larger clone, so it is likely a read error. Other nucleotide sequences from this sample produce the same CDR3. This chain joins TRBV29-1 and TRBJ1-1, with a weak D call TRBD1 (5 bases). This CDR3 contains 14 residues. CDR1 is SQVTM and CDR2 is ANQGSEA in the germline V gene. V lost 6 bases and J 5 bases, leaving 19 bases between the germline ends. The CDR3 bases are TGCAGCGTAGCGCTCGGGACGGCGGGTACTGAAGCTTTCTTT. Translating it yields CSVALGTAGTEAFF.

The chain carries TRBV19 and TRBJ2-3, with 10 nucleotides matching TRBD2. With 4 bases clipped from V and 0 bases from J, the junction kept 4 bases outside the gene matches. The germline CDR1 and CDR2 sequences are LNHDA and SQIVND (reference sequence). The length of the CDR3 is 16 residues. CDR3 region: CASSTPGLASTDTQYF. The CDR3 DNA reads TGTGCCAGTAGTACTCCGGGACTAGCGAGCACAGATACGCAGTATTTT.

This clone was picked up many times. The chain joins TRBV19 to TRBJ1-2; possibly TRBD1 for D (6 bases). Trimming removed 5 bases from V and 0 bases from J, with 10 bases in between. Germline CDR1 LNHDA, CDR2 SQIVND (reference sequence). The length of the CDR3 is 14 residues. The CDR3 nucleotides read TGTGCCAGTAGTTCCCGGACAGCTAACTATGGCTACACCTTC. This sequence encodes CASSSRTANYGYTF.

V and J are TRBV4-2 and TRBJ2-7; the D gene is possibly TRBD1 (5 bases). Germline V lookup: CDR1 LGHNA, CDR2 YNFKEQ. The V end was cut by 0 bases, the J end by 1 base, with 13 bases between. CDR3 size: 16 residues. DNA for the CDR3: TGTGCCAGCAGCCAAGATTTGCACAGGCCGTCCTACGAGCAGTACTTC. This codes for CASSQDLHRPSYEQYF.

To note about this clone: A far larger clone is a single base away, which makes a read error likely. The chain links TRBV2 to TRBJ2-7; 8 nucleotides agree with TRBD1. CDR3 size: 14 residues. From germline, CDR1 is SNHLY and CDR2 FYNNEI. CDR3 in amino acids: CASNETRQGYEQYF. The CDR3 nucleotides read TGTGCCAGCAATGAAACCCGACAGGGGTACGAGCAGTACTTC.

The J gene is TRBJ2-6, the V gene TRBV2; weak D call: TRBD1 (6 bases). The V gene's germline CDR1 is SNHLY and CDR2 FYNNEI. V was pared by 2 bases and J by 2 bases, with 10 bases between. This CDR3 spans 16 amino acids. Written as DNA, the CDR3 is TGTGCCAGCAGTGAACAGGGGCTCGCTGGGGCCAACGTCCTGACTTTC. Encoded protein: CASSEQGLAGANVLTF. The variable domain in full, completed from reference TRBV2 and TRBJ2-6, reads EPEVTQTPSHQVTQMGQEVILRCVPISNHLYFYWYRQILGQKVEFLVSFYNNEISEKSEIFDDQFSVERPDGSNFTLKIRSTKLEDSAMYFCASSEQGLAGANVLTFGAGSRLTVL.

The chain joins TRBV5-4 to TRBJ2-7, with TRBD1 matching over 9 bases. This CDR3 is 14 amino acids long. CDR1 and CDR2 from the germline V gene are SGHNT and YYREEE (reference sequence). Trimming removed 0 bases from V and 4 bases from J; junction bases left unmatched: 2. CDR3 amino acids: CASSLGQGVYEQYF. DNA of the CDR3: TGTGCCAGCAGCTTGGGACAGGGGGTGTACGAGCAGTACTTC.

Only a few counts were recorded for this clone. The chain recombines TRBV7-8 with TRBJ1-4; possible D gene TRBD1, 5 bases. The CDR3 is 15 amino acids. Trimming removed 5 bases at V and 0 bases at J, with 10 bases between. The germline V gene has CDR1 SGHVS and CDR2 FQNEAQ. CDR3 residues: CASSPTGATNEKLFF. The DNA for the CDR3 is TGTGCCAGCAGCCCAACAGGAGCAACTAATGAAAAACTGTTTTTT.

The chain uses TRBV7-3 and TRBJ2-5, with D possibly matching TRBD2 (6 bases). V was shortened by 0 bases and J by 7 bases, with 15 bases between the two germline ends. Per the germline V gene, CDR1 is SGHTA and CDR2 is FQGTGA. This CDR3 region has 15 residues. Written as DNA, the CDR3 is TGTGCCAGCAGCTTAACCCCAGGAGGGCCTGGGACCCAGTACTTC. It yields the protein CASSLTPGGPGTQYF.

For this clone: With a far larger clone one base away, a read error is the likely cause. In the same sample, other DNA sequences code for this CDR3. The V call is TRBV28, the J call TRBJ2-4, with 8 bases identical to TRBD1. This CDR3 contains 17 residues. Germline CDR1 and CDR2: MDHEN and SYDVKM. V shed 6 bases, J shed 2 bases, and the junction held 12 bases outside the gene matches. The CDR3 nucleotides are TGTGCCAGCAGAGCCTCAGGTGGACAGGGTCCCAAAAACATTCAGTACTTC. It translates to CASRASGGQGPKNIQYF.

This clone was detected many times. This sample includes further DNA sequences coding for the same CDR3. The chain has TRBV28 and TRBJ1-1; D perhaps matches TRBD1 (6 bases). V lost 4 bases and J lost 1, with 13 bases in between. This CDR3 comprises 15 residues. Germline CDR1 MDHEN, CDR2 SYDVKM. CDR3 in amino acids: CASSSTGLWNTEAFF. The CDR3 nucleotides read TGTGCCAGCAGTTCTACAGGGCTGTGGAACACTGAAGCTTTCTTT.

The chain couples TRBV11-1 to TRBJ2-7, with TRBD1 identical over 7 bases. Losses at the gene ends were 5 bases for V and 4 bases for J; bases not matched to a gene: 8. The CDR3 runs to 14 residues. Germline assignment: CDR1 SGHAT and CDR2 FQDESV (reference sequence). Here the CDR3 DNA reads TGTGCCAGCAGCCTGACAGGGCGGTATTACGAGCAGTACTTC. It translates to CASSLTGRYYEQYF.

This rearrangement joins TRBV5-1 to TRBJ2-5, with 14 bases aligning to TRBD2. With V trimmed by 0 bases and J by 6 bases, 4 bases remained unmatched. The CDR3 sequence is 16 residues long. Germline V gene data show CDR1 as SGHRS and CDR2 as YFSETQ. The CDR3 loop reads CASSLEGTSGSQTQYF. CDR3 bases: TGCGCCAGCAGCTTGGAAGGGACTAGCGGGAGTCAGACCCAGTACTTC.

This chain connects TRBV28 to TRBJ2-5, with 7 bases lining up with TRBD2. CDR1 is MDHEN and CDR2 is SYDVKM in the germline V gene. With V trimmed by 5 bases and J by 5 bases, 8 bases remained unmatched. The CDR3 runs to 14 residues. Here the CDR3 reads CASSRSGVRETQYF. For the CDR3, the DNA is TGTGCCAGCAGTCGAAGCGGGGTCCGGGAGACCCAGTACTTC.

This chain joins TRBV7-3 and TRBJ2-3; 14 bases agree with TRBD2. Trimming removed 1 base from V and 6 bases from J; junction bases left unmatched: 9. The CDR3 is 18 amino acids. Germline V lookup: CDR1 SGHTA, CDR2 FQGTGA. The CDR3 is CASSLRAGTSGRYDTQYF. The DNA of the CDR3 is TGTGCCAGCAGCTTAAGGGCCGGGACTAGCGGGAGATACGATACGCAGTATTTT.